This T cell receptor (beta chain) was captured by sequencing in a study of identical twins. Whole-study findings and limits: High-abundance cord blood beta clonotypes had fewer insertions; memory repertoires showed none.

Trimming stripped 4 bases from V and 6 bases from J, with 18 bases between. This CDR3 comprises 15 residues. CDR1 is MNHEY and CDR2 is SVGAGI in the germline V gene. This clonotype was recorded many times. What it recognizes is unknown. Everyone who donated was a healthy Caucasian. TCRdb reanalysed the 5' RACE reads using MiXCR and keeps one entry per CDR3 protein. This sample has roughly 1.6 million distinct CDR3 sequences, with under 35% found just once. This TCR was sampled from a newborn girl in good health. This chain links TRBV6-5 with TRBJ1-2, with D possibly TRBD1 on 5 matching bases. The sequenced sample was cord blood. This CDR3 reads CASSFDRGSMDGYTF. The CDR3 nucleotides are TGTGCCAGCAGTTTCGATCGGGGGTCGATGGATGGCTACACCTTC.